The rows below give T cell receptor beta chains drawn from one sample of a study of cytomegalovirus exposure and HLA in healthy donors. Here immunoSEQ multiplex PCR was the method, and the copy in TCRdb shows in-frame clones only, minus some. The top ten clones hold around a fifth of a sample with about 80,000 clones, over 70% of them seen once. The source material was PBMCs. The receptors stem from a woman in her thirties or forties in good health and CMV-seropositive. Both conserved end residues are part of each CDR3. D genes are given only for firm matches. Clone sizes are given selectively: once, few, many, or a class where the clone is expanded.

CASNDQDYTEAFF	TGTGCCAGCAACGATCAGGACTACACTGAAGCTTTCTTT	NA	TRBV27	TRBJ1-1	NA
CASSQVGPGGRRFF	TGCGCCAGCAGCCAAGTGGGGCCAGGGGGAAGAAGATTCTTC	TRBD1	TRBV4-1	TRBJ1-2	NA
CASSQKTSGSYEQYF	TGTGCCAGCAGCCAGAAGACTAGCGGGAGTTACGAGCAGTACTTC	TRBD2	TRBV5-4	TRBJ2-7	NA
CASSIGDRVNTEAFF	TGTGCCAGTAGTATAGGGGACAGGGTGAACACTGAAGCTTTCTTT	TRBD1	TRBV19	TRBJ1-1	few
CSVEVTSGGQFF	TGCAGCGTTGAAGTCACAAGCGGGGGACAGTTCTTC	TRBD2	TRBV29-1	TRBJ2-1	NA
CASSLSYRAQGSNQPQHF	TGTGCCAGCAGTTTATCGTACAGGGCACAGGGGAGCAATCAGCCCCAGCATTTT	TRBD1	TRBV28	TRBJ1-5	NA
CASSQELLGQGRLGNQPQHF	TGTGCCAGCAGCCAAGAACTTTTAGGACAGGGGAGGTTAGGCAATCAGCCCCAGCATTTT	TRBD1	TRBV14	TRBJ1-5	NA
CASSLRGSGYTF	TGTGCCAGCAGTTTACGAGGGTCGGGCTACACCTTC	NA	TRBV27	TRBJ1-2	NA
CASSYSKGRYGYTF	TGTGCCAGCAGTTACTCGAAGGGGAGGTATGGCTACACCTTC	NA	TRBV6-5	TRBJ1-2	NA
CASSLGTGGRTIYGYTF	TGTGCCAGCAGCTTGGGGACAGGGGGCCGCACTATCTATGGCTACACCTTC	TRBD1	TRBV5-6	TRBJ1-2	NA
CASSVDTYNEQFF	TGTGCCAGCAGTGTGGACACCTACAATGAGCAGTTCTTC	NA	TRBV27	TRBJ2-1	NA
CASSDTGGYGYTF	TGTGCCAGCAGTGACACGGGGGGCTATGGCTACACCTTC	NA	TRBV6-4	TRBJ1-2	NA
CAWSPYATGNTIYF	TGTGCCTGGAGTCCCTACGCTACTGGAAACACCATATATTTT	NA	TRBV30	TRBJ1-3	NA
CASSFSRGGGNQPQHF	TGTGCCAGCAGTTTTTCCAGAGGGGGCGGCAATCAGCCCCAGCATTTT	TRBD1	TRBV27	TRBJ1-5	NA
CASRTGGYGYTF	TGTGCCAGTAGGACAGGAGGCTATGGCTACACCTTC	NA	TRBV19	TRBJ1-2	NA
CASSRGASYEQYF	TGTGCCAGCAGCCGCGGGGCCTCCTACGAGCAGTACTTC	NA	TRBV7-6	TRBJ2-7	NA
CASSFTGDRGYTF	TGCGCCAGCAGCTTTACAGGGGACCGGGGCTACACCTTC	TRBD1	TRBV5-1	TRBJ1-2	NA
CASSYSDRSYEQYF	TGTGCCAGCAGTTACTCAGACAGGTCCTACGAGCAGTACTTC	NA	TRBV7-9	TRBJ2-7	NA
CAVERLAGLNEQFF	TGTGCCGTTGAACGACTAGCGGGGCTCAATGAGCAGTTCTTC	TRBD2	TRBV6-1	TRBJ2-1	few
CASSFGVRGTEAFF	TGCGCCAGCAGCTTCGGGGTTCGTGGCACTGAAGCTTTCTTT	NA	TRBV5-1	TRBJ1-1	few
CASSTGQMNTEAFF	TGTGCCAGTAGTACGGGACAGATGAACACTGAAGCTTTCTTT	TRBD1	TRBV19	TRBJ1-1	NA
CASSEPGAMSSYEQYF	TGTGCCAGCAGTGAACCTGGGGCTATGAGCTCCTACGAGCAGTACTTC	NA	TRBV2	TRBJ2-7	NA
CASSPGLAVTNNEQFF	TGTGCCAGCAGCCCGGGACTAGCGGTAACTAACAATGAGCAGTTCTTC	TRBD2	TRBV2	TRBJ2-1	few
CSSSRGGLNTEAFF	TGCAGCTCATCAAGGGGGGGATTGAACACTGAAGCTTTCTTT	NA	TRBV29-1	TRBJ1-1	NA
CASSLSGVQETQYF	TGTGCCAGCAGTTTAAGCGGCGTCCAAGAGACCCAGTACTTC	NA	TRBV28	TRBJ2-5	NA
CASSPGAGQSYEQYF	TGTGCCAGCAGCCCTGGGGCAGGGCAATCCTACGAGCAGTACTTC	NA	TRBV5-8	TRBJ2-7	NA
CASSLDRVNTEAFF	TGTGCCAGCAGTTTGGACAGGGTGAACACTGAAGCTTTCTTT	TRBD1	TRBV28	TRBJ1-1	NA
CAITSLAGAPDTQYF	TGTGCCATCACTAGCCTAGCGGGGGCCCCAGATACGCAGTATTTT	TRBD2	TRBV10-3	TRBJ2-3	NA
CASSYQNTGELFF	TGTGCCAGCAGTTATCAAAACACCGGGGAGCTGTTTTTT	NA	TRBV6-5	TRBJ2-2	few
CASSLTGGTGELFF	TGTGCCAGCAGCTTGACGGGAGGAACCGGGGAGCTGTTTTTT	TRBD2	TRBV7-3	TRBJ2-2	NA
CASSYGTVQYF	TGTGCCAGCAGTTACGGCACAGTGCAGTACTTC	NA	TRBV6-5	TRBJ2-7	few
CASSEYDGPDGNTIYF	TGTGCCAGCAGTGAATACGATGGGCCAGATGGAAACACCATATATTTT	NA	TRBV6-1	TRBJ1-3	NA
CASSLEGQGGQPQHF	TGCGCCAGCAGCTTGGAAGGACAGGGTGGTCAGCCCCAGCATTTT	TRBD1	TRBV5-1	TRBJ1-5	NA
CASTSGTPVMEQYF	TGTGCCAGCACCAGCGGGACACCCGTTATGGAGCAGTACTTC	NA	TRBV7-8	TRBJ2-7	NA
CASSPAGTVYGYTF	TGTGCCAGCAGCCCCGCGGGCACGGTCTATGGCTACACCTTC	NA	TRBV5-4	TRBJ1-2	NA
CASSRPQGAGYEQYF	TGTGCCAGCAGCCGGCCACAGGGGGCGGGCTACGAGCAGTACTTC	TRBD1	TRBV5-4	TRBJ2-7	NA
CAWSRASGSSYEQYF	TGTGCCTGGAGTCGCGCTAGCGGGAGTTCCTACGAGCAGTACTTC	TRBD2	TRBV30	TRBJ2-7	NA
CASTSSDRVRGYTF	TGTGCCAGCACGTCCTCGGACAGGGTGAGGGGCTACACCTTC	TRBD1	TRBV25-1	TRBJ1-2	NA
CASSLDFLAGDPRTDTQYF	TGTGCCAGCAGCTTAGATTTTCTAGCGGGAGACCCACGCACAGATACGCAGTATTTT	TRBD2	TRBV11-1	TRBJ2-3	NA
CSVGQYQETQYF	TGCAGCGTTGGACAGTACCAAGAGACCCAGTACTTC	NA	TRBV29-1	TRBJ2-5	NA
CATSQGAGGNEQFF	TGTGCCACCAGCCAGGGGGCAGGCGGTAATGAGCAGTTCTTC	TRBD1	TRBV15	TRBJ2-1	NA
CASRSRQVWPYEQYF	TGTGCCAGCAGATCCAGACAAGTGTGGCCCTACGAGCAGTACTTC	NA	TRBV5-6	TRBJ2-7	NA
CASSLSGRGTDTQYF	TGTGCCAGCAGCTTGTCGGGTCGTGGCACAGATACGCAGTATTTT	NA	TRBV13	TRBJ2-3	once
CASSVGPSSGYEQYF	TGTGCCAGTAGTGTGGGGCCCTCGAGCGGGTACGAGCAGTACTTC	NA	TRBV19	TRBJ2-7	NA
CASSSRENVYGYTF	TGTGCCAGCAGCTCTAGGGAGAATGTCTATGGCTACACCTTC	NA	TRBV7-8	TRBJ1-2	NA
CSVLGRPLVLTSGLHEQYF	TGCAGCGTACTGGGTCGACCTCTCGTCCTGACTAGCGGGCTACACGAGCAGTACTTC	TRBD2	TRBV29-1	TRBJ2-7	NA
CASRLLTGSYGYTF	TGTGCCAGCAGACTCCTGACAGGGAGCTATGGCTACACCTTC	TRBD1	TRBV6-5	TRBJ1-2	NA
CASSPGTGPIQPQHF	TGCGCCAGCAGCCCAGGGACAGGGCCTATTCAGCCCCAGCATTTT	TRBD1	TRBV5-1	TRBJ1-5	NA
CASRTGGRGYGYTF	TGTGCCAGCAGGACAGGGGGCAGGGGCTATGGCTACACCTTC	TRBD1	TRBV2	TRBJ1-2	few
CATLDSLLTDTQYF	TGTGCCACACTAGACTCCTTGCTCACAGATACGCAGTATTTT	NA	TRBV18	TRBJ2-3	few
CASSPAGAKFNEQFF	TGTGCCAGCAGCCCGGCGGGAGCGAAGTTCAATGAGCAGTTCTTC	TRBD2	TRBV7-9	TRBJ2-1	NA
CASSLGGTGVYEQYF	TGCGCCAGCAGCTTGGGGGGGACAGGGGTTTACGAGCAGTACTTC	TRBD1	TRBV5-1	TRBJ2-7	NA
CASSPQGNYGYTF	TGTGCCAGCAGCCCACAGGGGAACTATGGCTACACCTTC	TRBD1	TRBV7-6	TRBJ1-2	NA
CASSTITAYEDTQYF	TGCGCCAGCAGCACCATAACAGCTTATGAGGATACGCAGTATTTT	NA	TRBV5-1	TRBJ2-3	NA
CATSSSSPSQETQYF	TGTGCCACCAGCAGTAGCAGTCCGAGCCAAGAGACCCAGTACTTC	NA	TRBV15	TRBJ2-5	NA